This T cell receptor (beta chain) was captured by sequencing in a study of pediatric ulcerative colitis. Study findings and constraints: Ulcerative colitis patients shared more blood-rectal clones than controls. Rectal pinch biopsies may include blood-derived T cells.

During colonoscopy, one to two rectal pinch biopsies were collected. Turning to this clone: Antigen unknown.

The length of the CDR3 is 16 residues. The ends were cut back, 2 bases at V and 3 bases at J, with 17 bases in the middle. The germline V gene encodes CDR1 SGHKS and CDR2 YYEKEE (reference sequence). Here immunoSEQ multiplex PCR was the method, and the copy in TCRdb shows in-frame clones only, minus some. The data contain around 16,000 clones, roughly 80% of them singletons. Sequencing was performed on gut tissue. This chain joins TRBV5-5 and TRBJ1-1; D is unclear. The receptor was derived from a boy younger than 18 who was a control in a study of pediatric ulcerative colitis. CDR3 nucleotide sequence: TGTGCCAGCAGCTTAGCGCCGGTTGGCGGGGACACTGAAGCTTTCTTT. Translation: CASSLAPVGGDTEAFF.